The T cell receptor beta chain described here comes from a study of CD8+ T cells in alopecia areata. Study as a whole: Patients remained on tofacitinib for 6 to 18 months and then went 6 months without it. General observations from the study: Patients showed less clear TCR sequence sharing than mice, possibly partly because of HLA diversity. Clonality exceeded that of normal scalp in lesional scalp, most notably in alopecia totalis/universalis.

Trimming removed 7 bases from V and 7 bases from J, with 11 bases in between. The CDR3 runs to 10 residues. Per germline, CDR1 SQVTM and CDR2 ANQGSEA. Sequencing used cDNA as its template, made by extracting RNA and reverse transcribing it. The table came from immunoSEQ multiplex PCR; TCRdb's copy has only in-frame clones and leaves some out. Here the sample spans 150,000 or so clones, approximately 70% being singletons. In its sample, this clone was seen a few times. Its antigen is not known. The starting material was CD8+ T cells sorted from blood, obtained at week 0. This clonotype was obtained from a human donor with alopecia areata. This rearrangement joins TRBV29-1 to TRBJ2-7; D is uncertain. The CDR3 here is CSGLGREQYF. The CDR3 nucleotides read TGCAGCGGGCTCGGTAGGGAGCAGTACTTC.